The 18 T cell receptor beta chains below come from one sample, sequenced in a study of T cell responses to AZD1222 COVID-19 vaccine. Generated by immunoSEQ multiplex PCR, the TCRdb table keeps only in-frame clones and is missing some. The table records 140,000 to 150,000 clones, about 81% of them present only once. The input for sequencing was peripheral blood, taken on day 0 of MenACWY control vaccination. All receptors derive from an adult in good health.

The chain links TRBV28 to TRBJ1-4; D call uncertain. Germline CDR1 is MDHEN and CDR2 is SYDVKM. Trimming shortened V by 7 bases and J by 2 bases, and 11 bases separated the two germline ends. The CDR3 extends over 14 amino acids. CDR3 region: CASNEQATNEKLFF. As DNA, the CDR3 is TGTGCCAGCAATGAGCAGGCGACTAATGAAAAACTGTTTTTT.

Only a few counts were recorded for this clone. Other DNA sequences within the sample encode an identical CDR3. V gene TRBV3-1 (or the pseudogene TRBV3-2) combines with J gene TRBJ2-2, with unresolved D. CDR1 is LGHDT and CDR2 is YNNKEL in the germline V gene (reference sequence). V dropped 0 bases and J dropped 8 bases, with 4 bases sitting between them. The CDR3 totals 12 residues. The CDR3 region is CASSQDRGELFF. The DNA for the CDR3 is TGTGCCAGCAGCCAAGATCGGGGGGAGCTGTTTTTT.

DNA for the CDR3: TGTGCCAGCAGTTTGACCGAGCTTGGGGAAGCTTTCTTT. Protein: CASSLTELGEAFF. The J gene is TRBJ1-1, the V gene TRBV12-3 or TRBV12-4, with D unresolved. This CDR3 is built from 13 residues. V shed 3 bases and J shed 8 bases, with 13 bases lying between them.

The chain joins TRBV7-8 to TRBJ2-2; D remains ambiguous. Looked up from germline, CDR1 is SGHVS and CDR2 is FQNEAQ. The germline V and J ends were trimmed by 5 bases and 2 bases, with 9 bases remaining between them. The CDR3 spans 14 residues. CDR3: CASSRGANTGELFF. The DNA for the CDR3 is TGTGCCAGCAGCCGAGGAGCCAACACCGGGGAGCTGTTTTTT. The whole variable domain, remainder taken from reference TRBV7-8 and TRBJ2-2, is GAGVSQSPRYKVAKRGQDVALRCDPISGHVSLFWYQQALGQGPEFLTYFQNEAQLDKSGLPSDRFFAERPEGSVSTLKIQRTQQEDSAVYLCASSRGANTGELFFGEGSRLTVL.

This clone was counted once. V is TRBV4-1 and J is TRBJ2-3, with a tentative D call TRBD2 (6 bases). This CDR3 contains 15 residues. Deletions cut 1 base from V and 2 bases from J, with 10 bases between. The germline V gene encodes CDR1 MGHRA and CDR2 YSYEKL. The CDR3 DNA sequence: TGCGCCAGCAGCCAAGGATGGCGGGACACAGATACGCAGTATTTT. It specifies CASSQGWRDTDTQYF.

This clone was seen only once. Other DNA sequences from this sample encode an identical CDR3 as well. Here the CDR3 reads CASSDSGITDTQYF. The CDR3 DNA reads as TGTGCCAGCAGTGACTCTGGGATTACAGATACGCAGTATTTT. The V call is TRBV6-4, the J call TRBJ2-3, with D uncertain. Per germline, CDR1 MRHNA and CDR2 SNTAGT. The V end lost 0 bases, the J end lost 3 bases, and 7 bases lay between the germline ends. The CDR3 loop spans 14 amino acids.

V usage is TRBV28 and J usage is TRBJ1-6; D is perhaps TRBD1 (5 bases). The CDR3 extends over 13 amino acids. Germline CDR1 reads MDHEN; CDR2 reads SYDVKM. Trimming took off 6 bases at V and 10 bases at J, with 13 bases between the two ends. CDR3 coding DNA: TGTGCCAGCAGCCGACCAGGGTCCTCACCCCTCCACTTT. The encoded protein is CASSRPGSSPLHF.

As DNA, the CDR3 is TGTGCCAAAAACCAGGGGTCGATAACCGGGGAGCTGTTTTTT. As protein: CAKNQGSITGELFF. The rearrangement uses TRBV30 and TRBJ2-2; TRBD1 might be the D (6 bases). The germline gives CDR1 GTSNPN, CDR2 SVGIG (reference sequence). The CDR3 is made up of 14 amino acids. V was trimmed by 8 bases and J by 5 bases, leaving 18 bases between them.

CDR3 nucleotides: TGCGCCAGCAGCCCATCGAAGGGCTACGAGCAGTACTTC. It encodes CASSPSKGYEQYF. This chain joins TRBV5-1 and TRBJ2-7, with D hard to call. The germline gives CDR1 SGHRS, CDR2 YFSETQ. The CDR3 covers 13 residues. V dropped 4 bases and J dropped 3 bases, with 11 bases sitting between them. Full variable domain (missing parts from reference TRBV5-1 and TRBJ2-7): KAGVTQTPRYLIKTRGQQVTLSCSPISGHRSVSWYQQTPGQGLQFLFEYFSETQRNKGNFPGRFSGRQFSNSRSEMNVSTLELGDSALYLCASSPSKGYEQYFGPGTRLTVT.

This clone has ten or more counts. In DNA form, the CDR3 reads TGTGCCAGCAGCGTAGCTGGCGGCGAGGGGACCGGGGAGCTGTTTTTT. It is translated as CASSVAGGEGTGELFF. This chain connects TRBV9 to TRBJ2-2; tentatively, D is TRBD1 or TRBD2 (5 bases each). This CDR3 has 16 residues. Trimming stripped 0 bases from V and 5 bases from J, with 14 bases between. Germline assignment: CDR1 SGDLS and CDR2 YYNGEE.

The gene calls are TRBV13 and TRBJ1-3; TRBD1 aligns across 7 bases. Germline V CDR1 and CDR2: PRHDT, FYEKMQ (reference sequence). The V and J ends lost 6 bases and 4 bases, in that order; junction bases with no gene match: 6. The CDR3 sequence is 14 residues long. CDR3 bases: TGTGCCAGCAGGAACAGGGGTGCCGGAAACACCATATATTTT. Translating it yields CASRNRGAGNTIYF.

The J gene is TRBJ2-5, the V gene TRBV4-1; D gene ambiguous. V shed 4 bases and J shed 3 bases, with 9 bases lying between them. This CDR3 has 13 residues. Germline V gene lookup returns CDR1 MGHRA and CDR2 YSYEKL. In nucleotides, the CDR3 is TGCGCCAGCAGCCGCTGGATGAAAGAGACCCAGTACTTC. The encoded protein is CASSRWMKETQYF.

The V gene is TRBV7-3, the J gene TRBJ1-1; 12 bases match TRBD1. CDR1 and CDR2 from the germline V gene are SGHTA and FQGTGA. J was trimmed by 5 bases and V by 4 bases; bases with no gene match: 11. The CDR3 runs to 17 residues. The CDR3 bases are TGTGCCAGCAGCTGGTCCGGGACAGGGGGCGAAGGGACTGAAGCTTTCTTT. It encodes CASSWSGTGGEGTEAFF. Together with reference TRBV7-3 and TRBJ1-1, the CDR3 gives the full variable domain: GAGVSQTPSNKVTEKGKYVELRCDPISGHTALYWYRQSLGQGPEFLIYFQGTGAADDSGLPNDRFFAVRPEGSVSTLKIQRTERGDSAVYLCASSWSGTGGEGTEAFFGQGTRLTVV.

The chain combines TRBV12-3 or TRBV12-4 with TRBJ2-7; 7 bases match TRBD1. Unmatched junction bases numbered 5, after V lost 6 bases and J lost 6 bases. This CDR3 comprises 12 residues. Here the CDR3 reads CASRGGQVEQYF. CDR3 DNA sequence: TGTGCCAGCAGAGGGGGCCAGGTCGAGCAGTACTTC.

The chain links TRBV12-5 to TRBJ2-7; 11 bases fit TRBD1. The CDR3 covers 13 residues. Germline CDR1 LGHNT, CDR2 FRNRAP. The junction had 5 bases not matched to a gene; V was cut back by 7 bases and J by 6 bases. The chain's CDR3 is CASVGQGDREQYF. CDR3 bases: TGTGCTAGTGTGGGACAGGGGGATCGCGAGCAGTACTTC.

CDR3 region: CATDSGPGNTIYF. The CDR3, as DNA: TGTGCCACCGACTCGGGGCCTGGAAACACCATATATTTT. V gene TRBV19 combines with J gene TRBJ1-3, with TRBD1 as a possible D gene (5 bases). Germline V gene data show CDR1 as LNHDA and CDR2 as SQIVND (reference sequence). The CDR3 is 13 amino acids. The ends were cut back, 10 bases at V and 2 bases at J, with 12 bases in the middle.

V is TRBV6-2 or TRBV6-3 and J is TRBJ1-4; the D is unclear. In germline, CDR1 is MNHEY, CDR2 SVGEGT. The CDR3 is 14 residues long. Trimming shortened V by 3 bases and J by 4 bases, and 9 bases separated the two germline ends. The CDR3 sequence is CASSYQVLNEKLFF. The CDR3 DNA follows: TGTGCCAGCAGTTATCAGGTGCTTAATGAAAAACTGTTTTTT.

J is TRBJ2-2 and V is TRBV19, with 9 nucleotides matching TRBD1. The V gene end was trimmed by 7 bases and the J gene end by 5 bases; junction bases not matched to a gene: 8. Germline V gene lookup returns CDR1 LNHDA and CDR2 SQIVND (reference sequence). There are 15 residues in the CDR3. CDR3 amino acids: CASTNRGRGTGELFF. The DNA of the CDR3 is TGTGCCAGTACTAACAGGGGGCGAGGAACCGGGGAGCTGTTTTTT. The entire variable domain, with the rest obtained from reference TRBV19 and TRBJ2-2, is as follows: DGGITQSPKYLFRKEGQNVTLSCEQNLNHDAMYWYRQDPGQGLRLIYYSQIVNDFQKGDIAEGYSVSREKKESFPLTVTSAQKNPTAFYLCASTNRGRGTGELFFGEGSRLTVL.